This TCR beta chain was identified in a study of breast tumors, draining lymph nodes, adjacent tissues. Breast cancer patients provided tissue from their axillary draining lymph nodes. Study-wide results and limits: Compared with basal-like, luminal-like tumors shared significantly more repertoire with nontumor tissue. Tumor TCR diversity was below lymph nodes but above nontumor tissue. Data only fit, rather than demonstrated, lymph node origin of most tumor T cells.

TCRdb analysed the multiplex PCR reads with MiXCR anew, one entry per CDR3 protein. The repertoire holds 130,000 or so distinct CDR3 sequences, with more than 20% as singletons. This clonotype came up many times. Its cognate antigen is unknown. Material for sequencing was axillary lymph node tissue. The origin of this receptor is a female donor with breast cancer. Some clones in this sample may be carry-over from other donors' samples.

The CDR3 DNA reads TGTGCCAGCAGCTTAGCCCGCAGCGGGACCTACGAGCAGTACTTC. Translation: CASSLARSGTYEQYF. J is TRBJ2-7 and V is TRBV7-9, with 7 nucleotides matching TRBD2. With V trimmed by 0 bases and J by 2 bases, 4 bases remained unmatched. This CDR3 is built from 15 residues. Germline loops: CDR1 SEHNR, CDR2 FQNEAQ (reference sequence).